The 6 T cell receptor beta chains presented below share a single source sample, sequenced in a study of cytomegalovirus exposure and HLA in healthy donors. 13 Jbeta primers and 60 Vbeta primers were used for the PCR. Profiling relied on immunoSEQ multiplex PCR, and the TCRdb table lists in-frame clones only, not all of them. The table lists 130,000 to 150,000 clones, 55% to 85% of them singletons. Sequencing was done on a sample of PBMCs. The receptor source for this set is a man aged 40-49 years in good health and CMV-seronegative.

The CDR3 region has the DNA TGTGCCAGTACCCCTCTAGCGGGGGTCACAGATACGCAGTATTTT. It is translated as CASTPLAGVTDTQYF. This chain uses TRBV19 with TRBJ2-3; 10 bases agree with TRBD2. The CDR3 has 15 residues. Germline V lookup: CDR1 LNHDA, CDR2 SQIVND (reference sequence). V lost 7 bases to trimming and J lost 2 bases; unmatched junction nucleotides: 6.

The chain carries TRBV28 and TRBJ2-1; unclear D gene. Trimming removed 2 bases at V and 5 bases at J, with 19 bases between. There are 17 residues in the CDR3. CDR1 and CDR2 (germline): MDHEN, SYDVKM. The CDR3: CASSLLHLTRVDNEQFF. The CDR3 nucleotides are TGTGCCAGCAGTTTACTCCACTTGACCCGGGTCGACAATGAGCAGTTCTTC.

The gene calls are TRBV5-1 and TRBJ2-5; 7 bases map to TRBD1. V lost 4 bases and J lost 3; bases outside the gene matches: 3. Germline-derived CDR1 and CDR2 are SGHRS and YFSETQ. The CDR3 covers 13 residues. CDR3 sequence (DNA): TGCGCCAGCAGCCAGGGGGACGAAGAGACCCAGTACTTC. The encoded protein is CASSQGDEETQYF.

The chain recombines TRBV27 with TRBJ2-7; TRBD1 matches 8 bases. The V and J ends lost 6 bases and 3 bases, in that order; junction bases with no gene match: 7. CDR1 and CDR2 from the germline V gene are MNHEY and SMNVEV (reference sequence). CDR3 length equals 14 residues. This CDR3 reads CASSPGQAHYEQYF. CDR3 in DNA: TGTGCCAGCAGCCCGGGACAGGCACACTACGAGCAGTACTTC.

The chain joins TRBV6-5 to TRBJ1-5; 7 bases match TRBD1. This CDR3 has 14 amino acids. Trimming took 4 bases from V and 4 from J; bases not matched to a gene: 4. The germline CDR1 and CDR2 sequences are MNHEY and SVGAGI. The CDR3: CASSLQGVNQPQHF. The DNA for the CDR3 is TGTGCCAGCAGTTTGCAGGGGGTGAATCAGCCCCAGCATTTT.

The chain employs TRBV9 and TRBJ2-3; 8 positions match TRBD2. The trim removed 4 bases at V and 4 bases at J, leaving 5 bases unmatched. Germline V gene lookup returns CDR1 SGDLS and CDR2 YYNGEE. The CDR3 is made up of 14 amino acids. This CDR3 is CASSYGGAADTQYF. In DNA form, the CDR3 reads TGTGCCAGCAGCTACGGGGGGGCAGCAGATACGCAGTATTTT.